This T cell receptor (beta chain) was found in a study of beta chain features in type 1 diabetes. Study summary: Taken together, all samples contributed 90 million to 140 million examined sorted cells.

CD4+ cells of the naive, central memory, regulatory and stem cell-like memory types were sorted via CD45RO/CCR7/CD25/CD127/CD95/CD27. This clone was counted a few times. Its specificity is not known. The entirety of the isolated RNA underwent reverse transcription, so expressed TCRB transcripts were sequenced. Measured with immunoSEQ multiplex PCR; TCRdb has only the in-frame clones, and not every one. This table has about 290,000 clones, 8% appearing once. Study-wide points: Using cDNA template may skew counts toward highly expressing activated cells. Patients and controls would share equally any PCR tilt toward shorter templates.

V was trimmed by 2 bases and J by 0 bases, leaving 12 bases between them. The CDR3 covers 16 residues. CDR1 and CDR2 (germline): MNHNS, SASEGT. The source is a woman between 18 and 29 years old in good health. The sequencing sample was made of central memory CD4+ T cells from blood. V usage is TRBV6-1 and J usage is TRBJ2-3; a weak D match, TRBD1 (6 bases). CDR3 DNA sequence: TGTGCCAGCAGTGAAACACAGGGAATTAGCACAGATACGCAGTATTTT. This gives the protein CASSETQGISTDTQYF.